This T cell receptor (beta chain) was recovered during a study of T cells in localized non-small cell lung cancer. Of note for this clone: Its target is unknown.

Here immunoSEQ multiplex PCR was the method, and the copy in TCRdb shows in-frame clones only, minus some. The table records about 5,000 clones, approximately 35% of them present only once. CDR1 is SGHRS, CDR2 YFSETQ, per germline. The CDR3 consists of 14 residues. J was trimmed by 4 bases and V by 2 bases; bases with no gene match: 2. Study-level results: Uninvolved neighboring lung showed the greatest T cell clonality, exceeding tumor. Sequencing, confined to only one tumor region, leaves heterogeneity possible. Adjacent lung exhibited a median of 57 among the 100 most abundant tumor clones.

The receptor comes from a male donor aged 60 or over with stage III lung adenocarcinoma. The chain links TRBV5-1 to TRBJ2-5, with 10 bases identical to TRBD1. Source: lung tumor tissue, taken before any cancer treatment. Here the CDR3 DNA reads TGCGCCAGCAGCTTCGGGACAGGGGTAGAGACCCAGTACTTC. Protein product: CASSFGTGVETQYF.